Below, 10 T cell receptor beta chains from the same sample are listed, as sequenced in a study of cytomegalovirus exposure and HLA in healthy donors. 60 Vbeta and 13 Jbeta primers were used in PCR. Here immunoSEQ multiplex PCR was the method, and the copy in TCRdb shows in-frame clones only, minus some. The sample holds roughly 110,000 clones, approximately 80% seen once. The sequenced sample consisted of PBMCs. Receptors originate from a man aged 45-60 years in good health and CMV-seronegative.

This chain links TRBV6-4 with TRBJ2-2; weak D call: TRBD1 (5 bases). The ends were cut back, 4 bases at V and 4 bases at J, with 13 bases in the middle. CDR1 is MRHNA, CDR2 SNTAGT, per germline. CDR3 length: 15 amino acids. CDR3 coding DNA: TGTGCCAGCAGTGGCGAAGGGGCTGGCACCGGGGAGCTGTTTTTT. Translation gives CASSGEGAGTGELFF.

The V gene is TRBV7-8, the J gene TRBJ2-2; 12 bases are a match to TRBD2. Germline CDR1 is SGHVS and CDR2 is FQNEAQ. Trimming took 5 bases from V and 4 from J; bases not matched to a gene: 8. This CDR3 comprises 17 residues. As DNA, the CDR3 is TGTGCCAGCAGCGAGCCGGGACTAGCGGGTCCCACCGGGGAGCTGTTTTTT. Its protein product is CASSEPGLAGPTGELFF.

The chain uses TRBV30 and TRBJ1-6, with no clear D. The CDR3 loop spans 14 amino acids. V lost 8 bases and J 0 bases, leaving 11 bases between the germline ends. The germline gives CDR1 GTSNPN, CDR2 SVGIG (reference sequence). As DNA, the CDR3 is TGTGCCCGAAAAGAGAGCTCCTATAATTCACCCCTCCACTTT. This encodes CARKESSYNSPLHF.

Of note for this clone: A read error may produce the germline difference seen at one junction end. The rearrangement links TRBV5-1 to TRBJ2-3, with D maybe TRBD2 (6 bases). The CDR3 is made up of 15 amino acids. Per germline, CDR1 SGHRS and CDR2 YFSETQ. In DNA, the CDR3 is TGCGCCGGCAGCTTGGGCGGGACTAGCACAGATACGCAGTATTTT. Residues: CAGSLGGTSTDTQYF.

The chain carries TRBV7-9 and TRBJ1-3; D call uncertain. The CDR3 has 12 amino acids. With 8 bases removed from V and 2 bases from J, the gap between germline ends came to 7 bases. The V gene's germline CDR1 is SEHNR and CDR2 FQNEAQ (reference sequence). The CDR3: CASGLTGNTIYF. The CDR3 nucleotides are TGTGCCAGCGGGCTTACTGGAAACACCATATATTTT.

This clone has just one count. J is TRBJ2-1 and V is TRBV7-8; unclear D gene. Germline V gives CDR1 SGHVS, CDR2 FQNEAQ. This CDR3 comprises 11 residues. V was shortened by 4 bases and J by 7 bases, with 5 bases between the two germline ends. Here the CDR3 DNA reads TGTGCCAGCAGCTCGCTAAATGAGCAGTTCTTC. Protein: CASSSLNEQFF.

For the CDR3, the DNA is TGTGCCAGTAGTGCCCCGGACAGGGTCGAGACCCAGTACTTC. Its protein is CASSAPDRVETQYF. The chain has TRBV19 and TRBJ2-5; 8 bases are shared with TRBD1. V trimming: 5 bases; J trimming: 5 bases; junction bases outside the gene matches: 7. Germline lookup yields CDR1 LNHDA and CDR2 SQIVND (reference sequence). The CDR3 contains 14 residues.

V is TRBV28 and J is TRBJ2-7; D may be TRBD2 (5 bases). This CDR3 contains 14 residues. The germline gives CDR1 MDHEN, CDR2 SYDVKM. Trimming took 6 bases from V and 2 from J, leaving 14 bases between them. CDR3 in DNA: TGTGCCAGCAGGCCCCGGGATTTACCCTACGAGCAGTACGTC. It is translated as CASRPRDLPYEQYV.

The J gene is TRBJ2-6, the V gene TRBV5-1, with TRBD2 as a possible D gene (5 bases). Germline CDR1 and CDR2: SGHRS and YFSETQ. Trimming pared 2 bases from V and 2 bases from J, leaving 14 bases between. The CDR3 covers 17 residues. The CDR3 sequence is CASSFSSVGAGANVLTF. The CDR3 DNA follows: TGCGCCAGCAGCTTTTCCTCGGTGGGAGCTGGGGCCAACGTCCTGACTTTC.

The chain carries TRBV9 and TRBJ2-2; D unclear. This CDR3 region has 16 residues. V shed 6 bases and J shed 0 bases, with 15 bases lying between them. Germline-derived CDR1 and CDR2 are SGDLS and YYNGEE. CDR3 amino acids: CASTPVPTANTGELFF. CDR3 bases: TGTGCCAGCACCCCGGTGCCAACCGCGAACACCGGGGAGCTGTTTTTT. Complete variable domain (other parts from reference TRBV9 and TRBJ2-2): DSGVTQTPKHLITATGQRVTLRCSPRSGDLSVYWYQQSLDQGLQFLIQYYNGEERAKGNILERFSAQQFPDLHSELNLSSLELGDSALYFCASTPVPTANTGELFFGEGSRLTVL.